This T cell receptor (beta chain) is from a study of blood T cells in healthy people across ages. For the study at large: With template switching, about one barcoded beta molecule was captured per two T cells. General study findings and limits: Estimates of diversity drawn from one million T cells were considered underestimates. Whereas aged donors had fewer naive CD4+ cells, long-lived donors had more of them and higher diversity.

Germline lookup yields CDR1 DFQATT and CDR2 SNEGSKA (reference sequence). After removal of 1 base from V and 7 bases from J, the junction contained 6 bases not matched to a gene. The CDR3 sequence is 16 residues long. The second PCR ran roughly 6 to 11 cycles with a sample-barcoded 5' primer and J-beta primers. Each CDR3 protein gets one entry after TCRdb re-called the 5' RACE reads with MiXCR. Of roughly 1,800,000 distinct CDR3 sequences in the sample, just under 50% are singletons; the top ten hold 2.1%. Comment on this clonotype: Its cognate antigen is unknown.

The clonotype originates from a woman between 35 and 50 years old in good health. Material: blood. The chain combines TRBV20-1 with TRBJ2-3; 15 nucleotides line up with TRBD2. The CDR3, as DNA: TGCAGTGCTAGAGTCTCGGGACTAGCGGGGGGTAATACGCAGTATTTT. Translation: CSARVSGLAGGNTQYF.